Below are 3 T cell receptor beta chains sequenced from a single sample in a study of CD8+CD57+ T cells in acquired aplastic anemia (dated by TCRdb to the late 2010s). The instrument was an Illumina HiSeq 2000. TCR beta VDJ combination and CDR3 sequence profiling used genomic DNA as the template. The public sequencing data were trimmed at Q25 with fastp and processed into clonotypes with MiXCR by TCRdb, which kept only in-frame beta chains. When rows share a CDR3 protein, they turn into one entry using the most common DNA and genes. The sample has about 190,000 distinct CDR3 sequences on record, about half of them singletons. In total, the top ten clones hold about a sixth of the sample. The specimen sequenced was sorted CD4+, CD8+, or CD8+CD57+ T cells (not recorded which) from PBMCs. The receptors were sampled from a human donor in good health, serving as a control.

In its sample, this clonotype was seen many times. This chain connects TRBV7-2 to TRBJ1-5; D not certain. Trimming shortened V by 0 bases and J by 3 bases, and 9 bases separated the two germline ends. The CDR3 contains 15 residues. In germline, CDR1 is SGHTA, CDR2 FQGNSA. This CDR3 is CASSLAAVNNQPQHF. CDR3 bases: TGTGCCAGCAGCTTAGCGGCGGTTAACAATCAGCCCCAGCATTTT.

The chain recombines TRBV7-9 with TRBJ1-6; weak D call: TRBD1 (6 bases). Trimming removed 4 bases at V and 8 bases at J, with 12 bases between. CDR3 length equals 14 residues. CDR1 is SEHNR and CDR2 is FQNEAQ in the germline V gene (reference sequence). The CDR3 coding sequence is TGTGCCAGCAGCTACAGGGAGAGTTATTCACCCCTCCACTTT. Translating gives CASSYRESYSPLHF.

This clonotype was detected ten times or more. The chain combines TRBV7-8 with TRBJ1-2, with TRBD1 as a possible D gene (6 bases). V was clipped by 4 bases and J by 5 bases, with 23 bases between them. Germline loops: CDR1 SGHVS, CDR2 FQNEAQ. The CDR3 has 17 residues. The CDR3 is CASSSPGPGAGTYGYTF. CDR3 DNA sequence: TGTGCCAGCAGCTCGCCCGGGCCAGGGGCTGGTACTTATGGCTACACCTTC.